This T cell receptor beta chain was documented in a study of CD8 T cells in Susac syndrome. Bulk CD8+ and CD4+ cells came from magnetic negative isolation; CD8+ TEMRA by FACS. CDR3 size: 17 residues. V shed 0 bases and J 6 bases; nucleotides not matched to a gene: 12. Germline CDR1 reads SGHRS; CDR2 reads YFSETQ. Random hexamers served to reverse transcribe roughly 0.45 to 1 ug RNA. MiXCR, applied by TCRdb to the immunoSEQ multiplex PCR reads, yields one record per CDR3 protein. The sample yields roughly 88,000 distinct CDR3 sequences, about 96% seen once. The origin of this receptor is a human donor with Susac syndrome. The rearrangement uses TRBV5-1 and TRBJ2-5, with 9 nucleotides matching TRBD1. Sequenced: CD8+ T cells from PBMCs. The CDR3 DNA reads as TGCGCCAGCAGCTTGGTGCCGGACAGGGGCCCTCCTCAGACCCAGTACTTC. Translated: CASSLVPDRGPPQTQYF. Complete variable domain (other parts from reference TRBV5-1 and TRBJ2-5): KAGVTQTPRYLIKTRGQQVTLSCSPISGHRSVSWYQQTPGQGLQFLFEYFSETQRNKGNFPGRFSGRQFSNSRSEMNVSTLELGDSALYLCASSLVPDRGPPQTQYFGPGTRLLVL.